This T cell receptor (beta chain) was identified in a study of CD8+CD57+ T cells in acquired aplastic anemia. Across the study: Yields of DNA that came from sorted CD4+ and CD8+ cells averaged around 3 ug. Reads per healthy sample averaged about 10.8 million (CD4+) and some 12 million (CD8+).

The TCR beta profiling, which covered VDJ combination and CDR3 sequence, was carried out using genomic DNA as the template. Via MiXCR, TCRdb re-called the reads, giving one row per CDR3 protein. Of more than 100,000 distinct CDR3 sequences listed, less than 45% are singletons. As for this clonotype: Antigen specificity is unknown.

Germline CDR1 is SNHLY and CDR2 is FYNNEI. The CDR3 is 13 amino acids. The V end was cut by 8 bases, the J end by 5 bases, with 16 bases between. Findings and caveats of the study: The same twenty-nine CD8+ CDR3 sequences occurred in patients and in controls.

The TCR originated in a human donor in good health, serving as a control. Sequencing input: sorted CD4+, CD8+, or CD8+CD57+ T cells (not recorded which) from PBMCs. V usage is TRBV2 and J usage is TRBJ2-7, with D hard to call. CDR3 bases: TGTGCCAGCGACCCGGGCTCGGACCACGAGCAGTACTTC. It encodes CASDPGSDHEQYF.